This T cell receptor (beta chain) was obtained from a study of blood T cell repertoires in COVID-19. Study-wide context: Acute and convalescent COVID-19 specimens originated in the United States, Italy and Spain.

Repertoires were generated with immunoSEQ multiplex PCR, while TCRdb's copy carries only in-frame clones and drops some. Among around 99,000 clones listed, 89% were seen once. The germline V gene has CDR1 LGHNA and CDR2 YNFKEQ. Trimming removed 5 bases from V and 2 bases from J, with 16 bases in between. CDR3 length: 15 residues. The specimen was peripheral blood. The receptor comes from a man aged 35 to 55 with active or convalescent COVID-19. V gene TRBV4-2 combines with J gene TRBJ2-7; TRBD2 is a possible D gene (6 bases). The chain's CDR3 is CASSRKGGTTYEQYF. DNA of the CDR3: TGTGCCAGCAGCAGAAAAGGAGGGACCACCTACGAGCAGTACTTC.